The sequence of this T cell receptor (beta chain) was determined in a study of preoperative IRX-2 immunotherapy in early breast cancer. Libraries were prepared by immunoSEQ multiplex PCR; TCRdb keeps only in-frame clonotypes and omits some of them. The data hold fewer than 70,000 clones, with roughly 94% observed a single time. The treatment is: preoperative locoregional IRX-2 cytokine immunotherapy. Samples came from a phase Ib trial of preoperative locoregional IRX-2 cytokine immunotherapy. CDR3 size: 14 residues. V was clipped by 4 bases and J by 0 bases; unmatched bases: 3. Germline V CDR1 and CDR2: SGHDT, YYEEEE.

The TCR originated in a human donor with breast cancer. The rearrangement links TRBV5-6 to TRBJ1-1; 7 bases are shared with TRBD1. Collection of the sample occurred from a patient treated with IRX-2 immunotherapy. CDR3 nucleotide sequence: TGTGCCAGCAGCGGGACAGTTTTGAACACTGAAGCTTTCTTT. It yields the protein CASSGTVLNTEAFF.